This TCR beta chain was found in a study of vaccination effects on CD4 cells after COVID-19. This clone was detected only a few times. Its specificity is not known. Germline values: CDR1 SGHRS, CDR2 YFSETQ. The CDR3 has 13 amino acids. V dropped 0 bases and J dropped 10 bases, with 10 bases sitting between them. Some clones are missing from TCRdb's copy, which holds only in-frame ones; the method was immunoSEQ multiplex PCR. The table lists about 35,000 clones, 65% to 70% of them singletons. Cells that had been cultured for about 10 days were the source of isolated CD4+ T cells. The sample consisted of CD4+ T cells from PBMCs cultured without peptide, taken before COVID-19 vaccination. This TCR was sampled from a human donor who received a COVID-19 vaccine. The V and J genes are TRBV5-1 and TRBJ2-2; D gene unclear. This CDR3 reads CASSLARVEELFF. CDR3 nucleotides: TGCGCCAGCAGCTTGGCCCGGGTTGAGGAGCTGTTTTTT.